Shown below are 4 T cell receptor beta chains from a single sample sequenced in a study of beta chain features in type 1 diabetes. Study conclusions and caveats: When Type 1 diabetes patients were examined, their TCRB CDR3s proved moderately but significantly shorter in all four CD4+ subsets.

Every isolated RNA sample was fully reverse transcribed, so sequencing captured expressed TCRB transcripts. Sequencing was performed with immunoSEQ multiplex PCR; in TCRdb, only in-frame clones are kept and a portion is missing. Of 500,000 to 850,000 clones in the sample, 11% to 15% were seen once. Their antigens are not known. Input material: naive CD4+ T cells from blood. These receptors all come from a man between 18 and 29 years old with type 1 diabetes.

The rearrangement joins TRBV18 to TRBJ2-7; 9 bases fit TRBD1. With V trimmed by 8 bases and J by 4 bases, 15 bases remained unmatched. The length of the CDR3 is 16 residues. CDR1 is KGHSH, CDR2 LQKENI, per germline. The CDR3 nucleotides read TGTGCCAGCACGGATCAACCGGGACAGGGATCATACGAGCAGTACTTC. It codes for CASTDQPGQGSYEQYF.

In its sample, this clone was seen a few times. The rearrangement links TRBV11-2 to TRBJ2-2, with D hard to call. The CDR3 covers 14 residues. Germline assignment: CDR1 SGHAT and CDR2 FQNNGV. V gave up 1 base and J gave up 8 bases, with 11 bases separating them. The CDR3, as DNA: TGTGCCAGCAGCTTAGTAGGGTTTGGTGGGGAGCTGTTTTTT. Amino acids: CASSLVGFGGELFF.

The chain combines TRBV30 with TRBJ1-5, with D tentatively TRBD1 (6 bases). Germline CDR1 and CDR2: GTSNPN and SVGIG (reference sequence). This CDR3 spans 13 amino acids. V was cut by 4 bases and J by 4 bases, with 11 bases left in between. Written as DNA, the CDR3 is TGTGCCTGGACAAAAACAGGGAATCAGCCCCAGCATTTT. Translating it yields CAWTKTGNQPQHF.

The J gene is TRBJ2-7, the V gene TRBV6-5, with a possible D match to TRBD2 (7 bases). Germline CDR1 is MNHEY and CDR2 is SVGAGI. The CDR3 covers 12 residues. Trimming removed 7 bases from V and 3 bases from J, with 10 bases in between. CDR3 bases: TGTGCCAGCAAGGGGGGGCACTACGAGCAGTACTTC. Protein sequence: CASKGGHYEQYF.